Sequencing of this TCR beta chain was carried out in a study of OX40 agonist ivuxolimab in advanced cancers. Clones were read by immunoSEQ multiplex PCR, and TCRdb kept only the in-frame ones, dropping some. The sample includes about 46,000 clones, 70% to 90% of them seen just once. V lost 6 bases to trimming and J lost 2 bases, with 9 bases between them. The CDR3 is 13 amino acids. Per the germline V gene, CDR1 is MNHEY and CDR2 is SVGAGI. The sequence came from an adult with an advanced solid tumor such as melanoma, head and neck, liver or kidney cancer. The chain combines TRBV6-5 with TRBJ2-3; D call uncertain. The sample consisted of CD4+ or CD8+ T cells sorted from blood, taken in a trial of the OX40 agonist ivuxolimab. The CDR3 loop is CASREQYTDTQYF. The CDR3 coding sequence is TGTGCCAGCAGGGAACAATACACAGATACGCAGTATTTT.